Shown below are 26 T cell receptor beta chains from a single sample sequenced in a study of cytomegalovirus exposure and HLA in healthy donors. Sequencing used immunoSEQ multiplex PCR; TCRdb keeps in-frame clones, though not all of them. The sample comprises 100,000 to 150,000 clones, 85% to 90% of which are singletons, and about 1.1% rests with the top ten. Sequenced input: PBMCs. All receptors come from a young woman in good health and CMV-seronegative.

The rearrangement uses TRBV5-6 and TRBJ1-1; D gene unclear. From germline, CDR1 is SGHDT and CDR2 YYEEEE. V was trimmed by 10 bases and J by 4 bases, leaving 8 bases between them. The CDR3 contains 10 residues. Written as DNA, the CDR3 is TGTGCCGCCCGGGGCACTGAAGCTTTCTTT. It encodes CAARGTEAFF.

This sequence joins TRBV18 and TRBJ1-5; possibly TRBD1 for D (6 bases). V lost 5 bases, J lost 3 bases, and 14 bases lay in between. The germline V gene encodes CDR1 KGHSH and CDR2 LQKENI. The CDR3 is 15 residues long. The CDR3 region is CASSRDTAPNQPQHF. The CDR3 DNA follows: TGTGCCAGCTCAAGGGACACTGCTCCCAATCAGCCCCAGCATTTT.

The chain is built from TRBV19 and TRBJ1-5, with D hard to call. V was shortened by 5 bases and J by 4 bases, with 9 bases between the two germline ends. Germline values: CDR1 LNHDA, CDR2 SQIVND (reference sequence). This CDR3 has 13 amino acids. In nucleotides, the CDR3 is TGTGCCAGTAGTTGGGCAGTAAATCAGCCCCAGCATTTT. Translation gives CASSWAVNQPQHF.

The chain employs TRBV7-8 and TRBJ2-5; no firm D call. The germline V and J ends were trimmed by 3 bases and 2 bases, with 13 bases remaining between them. Germline loops: CDR1 SGHVS, CDR2 FQNEAQ. The CDR3 sequence is 15 residues long. The CDR3, as DNA: TGTGCCAGCAGCTTTCCCGCCGGGTCACAAGAGACCCAGTACTTC. It specifies CASSFPAGSQETQYF.

J is TRBJ2-5 and V is TRBV28; the match to TRBD1 covers 11 bases. Germline values: CDR1 MDHEN, CDR2 SYDVKM. The CDR3 is 16 amino acids. The junction had 4 bases not matched to a gene; V was cut back by 2 bases and J by 2 bases. The CDR3 spells CASSLTGTGGQETQYF. The DNA of the CDR3 is TGTGCCAGCAGTTTAACCGGGACAGGGGGACAAGAGACCCAGTACTTC. The complete variable domain, with remaining parts taken from reference TRBV28 and TRBJ2-5, reads DVKVTQSSRYLVKRTGEKVFLECVQDMDHENMFWYRQDPGLGLRLIYFSYDVKMKEKGDIPEGYSVSREKKERFSLILESASTNQTSMYLCASSLTGTGGQETQYFGPGTRLLVL.

The rearrangement links TRBV5-4 to TRBJ2-7; maybe TRBD2 (6 bases). The CDR3 sequence is 14 residues long. Trimming shortened V by 0 bases and J by 2 bases, and 9 bases separated the two germline ends. CDR1 and CDR2 (germline): SGHNT, YYREEE (reference sequence). CDR3 DNA sequence: TGTGCCAGCAGCTTGGGACGGACTACCTACGAGCAGTACTTC. Translation gives CASSLGRTTYEQYF.

The chain couples TRBV11-3 to TRBJ2-1; no clear D. The CDR3 covers 11 residues. Germline CDR1 reads SGHNT; CDR2 reads YENEEA. V lost 6 bases and J 10 bases, leaving 10 bases between the germline ends. The CDR3 sequence is CASSSTAEQFF. The CDR3 nucleotides read TGTGCCAGCAGTTCGACTGCAGAGCAGTTCTTC. Full variable domain (missing parts from reference TRBV11-3 and TRBJ2-1): EAGVVQSPRYKIIEKKQPVAFWCNPISGHNTLYWYLQNLGQGPELLIRYENEEAVDDSQLPKDRFSAERLKGVDSTLKIQPAELGDSAVYLCASSSTAEQFFGPGTRLTVL.

The chain uses TRBV30 and TRBJ2-5; 7 bases fit TRBD2. V dropped 5 bases and J dropped 1; count of bases not matched to a gene: 7. CDR1 and CDR2 from the germline V gene are GTSNPN and SVGIG (reference sequence). The CDR3 is 14 amino acids. The CDR3 nucleotides read TGTGCCTGGGGGCTAGCGGCTCTCCAAGAGACCCAGTACTTC. It specifies CAWGLAALQETQYF.

To note about this clone: Other DNA sequences from this sample encode an identical CDR3 as well. The rearrangement links TRBV28 to TRBJ2-7, with 7 bases matching TRBD1. The CDR3 length is 14 residues. The germline V gene encodes CDR1 MDHEN and CDR2 SYDVKM. The V and J ends lost 5 bases and 0 bases, in that order; junction bases with no gene match: 4. For the CDR3, the DNA is TGTGCCAGCAGTCTGACAGGGAGCTCCTACGAGCAGTACTTC. This sequence encodes CASSLTGSSYEQYF. Full variable domain (outside the CDR3, taken from reference TRBV28 and TRBJ2-7): DVKVTQSSRYLVKRTGEKVFLECVQDMDHENMFWYRQDPGLGLRLIYFSYDVKMKEKGDIPEGYSVSREKKERFSLILESASTNQTSMYLCASSLTGSSYEQYFGPGTRLTVT.

The chain has TRBV4-3 and TRBJ2-7; possibly TRBD2 for D (6 bases). CDR1 is LGHNA and CDR2 is YSLEER in the germline V gene. V was clipped by 0 bases and J by 3 bases, with 15 bases between them. The CDR3 runs to 16 residues. The CDR3 protein is CASSQDRGSGGYEQYF. The CDR3 region has the DNA TGCGCCAGCAGCCAAGATCGGGGGAGTGGTGGCTACGAGCAGTACTTC.

This chain links TRBV18 with TRBJ2-5, with D possibly TRBD2 on 6 matching bases. This CDR3 is built from 15 residues. Trimming took 4 bases from V and 2 from J, leaving 14 bases between them. Germline CDR1 KGHSH, CDR2 LQKENI. The CDR3 region is CASSRSSGSQETQYF. The CDR3 DNA is TGTGCCAGCTCACGGAGTAGCGGTTCTCAAGAGACCCAGTACTTC.

The chain joins TRBV7-9 to TRBJ1-5; TRBD1 agrees at 8 bases. This CDR3 region has 15 residues. Germline V lookup: CDR1 SEHNR, CDR2 FQNEAQ (reference sequence). Trimming took 5 bases from V and 3 from J; bases not matched to a gene: 6. The chain's CDR3 is CASSTDREINQPQHF. The CDR3, as DNA: TGTGCCAGCAGCACGGACAGGGAAATCAATCAGCCCCAGCATTTT.

The chain links TRBV28 to TRBJ1-5; TRBD1 is a possible D gene (5 bases). Trimming took off 6 bases at V and 3 bases at J, with 18 bases between the two ends. Germline V CDR1 and CDR2: MDHEN, SYDVKM. CDR3 size: 16 residues. The CDR3, as DNA: TGTGCCAGCAGGACTTTTACGGACAAAGTCAATCAGCCCCAGCATTTT. Translation gives CASRTFTDKVNQPQHF.

The chain has TRBV27 and TRBJ2-7, with TRBD2 as a possible D gene (6 bases). CDR1 is MNHEY, CDR2 SMNVEV, per germline (reference sequence). CDR3 length equals 15 residues. Trimming removed 2 bases at V and 5 bases at J, with 16 bases between. Here the CDR3 reads CASSLTAGSLHEQYF. CDR3 DNA sequence: TGTGCCAGCAGTTTAACGGCGGGAAGTTTGCACGAGCAGTACTTC.

J is TRBJ1-2 and V is TRBV6-5; D is perhaps TRBD1 (5 bases). The germline V gene has CDR1 MNHEY and CDR2 SVGAGI. Trimming stripped 2 bases from V and 2 bases from J, with 6 bases between. This CDR3 has 13 amino acids. The CDR3, as DNA: TGTGCCAGCAGTTACACAGGAAACTATGGCTACACCTTC. Its protein product is CASSYTGNYGYTF.

The V call is TRBV27, the J call TRBJ1-1; D perhaps matches TRBD1 (6 bases). The CDR3 extends over 15 amino acids. The V gene lost 1 base and the J gene lost 1 base, with 10 bases spanning the gap. Germline V gene sequence: CDR1 MNHEY, CDR2 SMNVEV (reference sequence). CDR3 DNA sequence: TGTGCCAGCAGTTTATTCGGACAGCCGAACACTGAAGCTTTCTTT. Translated, it gives CASSLFGQPNTEAFF.

This chain joins TRBV11-2 and TRBJ1-6, with D tentatively TRBD1 (6 bases). The V end was cut by 4 bases, the J end by 7 bases, with 14 bases between. The CDR3 has 15 residues. The germline CDR1 and CDR2 sequences are SGHAT and FQNNGV. CDR3 coding DNA: TGTGCCAGCAGCTCCGGGACAAGGGGGAATTCACCCCTCCACTTT. It encodes CASSSGTRGNSPLHF.

V is TRBV18 and J is TRBJ1-4; TRBD1 might be the D (5 bases). Between the trimmed V and J ends, which lost 2 bases and 4 bases, there was a span of 8 bases. CDR3 length: 14 residues. CDR1 is KGHSH, CDR2 LQKENI, per germline. The CDR3 DNA follows: TGTGCCAGCTCACCAGGTCAGGGTAATGAAAAACTGTTTTTT. This encodes CASSPGQGNEKLFF.

The gene calls are TRBV18 and TRBJ2-7; TRBD1 matches 7 bases. V shed 2 bases and J 4 bases; nucleotides not matched to a gene: 11. The CDR3 extends over 16 amino acids. CDR1 KGHSH and CDR2 LQKENI come from the germline V gene. The CDR3 loop reads CASSPKATGAWYEQYF. In DNA, the CDR3 is TGTGCCAGCTCACCAAAGGCTACAGGGGCTTGGTACGAGCAGTACTTC. Variable domain in full (rest from reference TRBV18 and TRBJ2-7): NAGVMQNPRHLVRRRGQEARLRCSPMKGHSHVYWYRQLPEEGLKFMVYLQKENIIDESGMPKERFSAEFPKEGPSILRIQQVVRGDSAAYFCASSPKATGAWYEQYFGPGTRLTVT.

This clone came up once. The chain combines TRBV10-3 with TRBJ2-4; D unclear. Germline lookup yields CDR1 ENHRY and CDR2 SYGVKD. The CDR3 is 13 amino acids. V lost 4 bases and J 4 bases, leaving 8 bases between the germline ends. CDR3 DNA sequence: TGTGCCATCAGTGGGCAGATTAAAAACATTCAGTACTTC. Translated, it gives CAISGQIKNIQYF.

The V gene is TRBV30, the J gene TRBJ2-3; 9 bases map to TRBD2. Germline CDR1 GTSNPN, CDR2 SVGIG (reference sequence). J was trimmed by 3 bases and V by 0 bases; bases with no gene match: 7. The CDR3 totals 16 residues. The DNA of the CDR3 is TGTGCCTGGAGTGTAGCACTAGCGGGCCTAACAGATACGCAGTATTTT. Translating it yields CAWSVALAGLTDTQYF.

The count of this clone is one. The genes are TRBV9 and TRBJ2-7; the match to TRBD1 covers 7 bases. Losses at the gene ends were 4 bases for V and 3 bases for J; bases not matched to a gene: 13. The CDR3 has 16 residues. The germline V gene has CDR1 SGDLS and CDR2 YYNGEE. The CDR3 region has the DNA TGTGCCAGCAGCCCATCAACCGGGACAGACCGCTACGAGCAGTACTTC. As protein: CASSPSTGTDRYEQYF.

The chain employs TRBV27 and TRBJ2-3; 7 bases match TRBD1. The V gene's germline CDR1 is MNHEY and CDR2 SMNVEV (reference sequence). V dropped 4 bases and J dropped 7; count of bases not matched to a gene: 11. There are 15 residues in the CDR3. The CDR3 DNA sequence: TGTGCCAGCAGTTGGGACAGCTCCCTCGGGAATACGCAGTATTTT. Protein sequence: CASSWDSSLGNTQYF.

The chain employs TRBV9 and TRBJ2-3; 8 bases map to TRBD1. This CDR3 comprises 17 residues. The trim removed 5 bases at V and 5 bases at J, leaving 16 bases unmatched. Germline CDR1 is SGDLS and CDR2 is YYNGEE. The CDR3 DNA reads as TGTGCCAGCAGTGTAATCTCAGGGGGCCGAGTAGGAGATACGCAGTATTTT. It codes for CASSVISGGRVGDTQYF. Complete variable domain (other parts from reference TRBV9 and TRBJ2-3): DSGVTQTPKHLITATGQRVTLRCSPRSGDLSVYWYQQSLDQGLQFLIQYYNGEERAKGNILERFSAQQFPDLHSELNLSSLELGDSALYFCASSVISGGRVGDTQYFGPGTRLTVL.

This rearrangement joins TRBV12-2 to TRBJ2-2; the table's D call TRBD1 went unverified against the DNA. TRBV12-2 is given as a pseudogene. The CDR3 loop spans 16 amino acids. CDR3 in DNA: TGTGCAAGTCGCTTTGTAGACAGGTTGGGGACCGGGGAGCTGTTTTTT. It is translated as CASRFVDRLGTGELFF.

V is TRBV25-1 and J is TRBJ1-5; D is perhaps TRBD1 (5 bases). The V and J ends lost 4 bases and 6 bases respectively, with 19 bases between them. CDR1 is MGHDK, CDR2 SYGVNS, per germline. This CDR3 region has 16 residues. The CDR3 reads CASSAHSHGGFQPQHF. CDR3 DNA: TGTGCCAGCAGTGCCCACTCCCACGGGGGTTTTCAGCCCCAGCATTTT.